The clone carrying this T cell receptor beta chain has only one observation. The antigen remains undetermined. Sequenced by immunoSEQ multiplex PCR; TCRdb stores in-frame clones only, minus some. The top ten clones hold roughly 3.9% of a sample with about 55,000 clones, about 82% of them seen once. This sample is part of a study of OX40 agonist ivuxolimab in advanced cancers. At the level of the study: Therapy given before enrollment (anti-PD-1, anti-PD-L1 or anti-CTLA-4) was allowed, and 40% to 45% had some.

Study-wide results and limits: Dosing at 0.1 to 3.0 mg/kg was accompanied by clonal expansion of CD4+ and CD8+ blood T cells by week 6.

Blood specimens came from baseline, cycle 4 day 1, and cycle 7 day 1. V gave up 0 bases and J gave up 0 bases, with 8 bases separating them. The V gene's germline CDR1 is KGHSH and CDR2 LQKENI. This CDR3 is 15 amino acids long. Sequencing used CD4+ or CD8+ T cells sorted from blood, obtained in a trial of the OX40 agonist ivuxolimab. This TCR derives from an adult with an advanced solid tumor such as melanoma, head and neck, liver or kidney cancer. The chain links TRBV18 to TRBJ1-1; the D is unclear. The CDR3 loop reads CASSPPSGLNTEAFF. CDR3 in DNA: TGTGCCAGCTCACCACCGTCGGGGTTGAACACTGAAGCTTTCTTT.